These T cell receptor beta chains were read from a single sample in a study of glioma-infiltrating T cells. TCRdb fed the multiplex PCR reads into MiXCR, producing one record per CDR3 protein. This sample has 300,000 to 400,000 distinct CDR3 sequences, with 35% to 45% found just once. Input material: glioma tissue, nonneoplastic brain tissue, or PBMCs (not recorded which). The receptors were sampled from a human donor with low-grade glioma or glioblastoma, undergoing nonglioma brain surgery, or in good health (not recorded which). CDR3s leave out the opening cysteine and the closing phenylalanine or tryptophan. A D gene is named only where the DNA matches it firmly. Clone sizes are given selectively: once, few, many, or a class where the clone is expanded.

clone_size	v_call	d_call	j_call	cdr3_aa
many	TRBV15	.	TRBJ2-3	ATSRDLWGTDTQY
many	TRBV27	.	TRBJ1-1	ASSSYTGGNTEAF
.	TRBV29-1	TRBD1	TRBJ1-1	SGWTGAAF
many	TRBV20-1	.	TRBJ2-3	SYGLGTDTQY
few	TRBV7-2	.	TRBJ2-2	ASRKMAGYTGELF
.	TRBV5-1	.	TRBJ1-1	ASSLRGRSTEAF
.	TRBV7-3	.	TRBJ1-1	ASSQTYAGTEAF
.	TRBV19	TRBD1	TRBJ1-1	ASTLQGVLNTEAF
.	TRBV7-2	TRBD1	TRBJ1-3	ASSPGGGESGNTIY
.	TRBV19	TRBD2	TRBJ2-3	ASRTSGLFTDTQY
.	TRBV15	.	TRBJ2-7	ATSVGQGSYEQY
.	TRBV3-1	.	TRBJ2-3	ASSRAPPQVYTDTQC
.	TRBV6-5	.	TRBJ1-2	AGGPQGHYGYT
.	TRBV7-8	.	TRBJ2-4	AISPPSENIQY
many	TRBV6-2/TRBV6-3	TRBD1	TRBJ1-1	ASSNRQGFA
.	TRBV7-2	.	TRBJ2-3	ASSPRPGGTDTQY
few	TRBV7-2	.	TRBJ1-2	ASSSEGTRFLYGYT
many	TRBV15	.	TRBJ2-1	ATSRDRSRVVEQF
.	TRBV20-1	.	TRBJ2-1	SASGDLRSRRYNEQF
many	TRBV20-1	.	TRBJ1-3	SARTTDSGNTIY
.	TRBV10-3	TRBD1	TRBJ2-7	AISAAGTEYEQY
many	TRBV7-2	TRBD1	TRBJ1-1	ASSSRQGSTEAF
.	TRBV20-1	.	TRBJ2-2	SADPPANTGELF
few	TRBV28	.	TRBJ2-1	ASSQFNHEQF
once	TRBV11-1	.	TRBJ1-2	ASRFIDYGYT
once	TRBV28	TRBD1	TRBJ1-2	ASSFLMGQGNYGHT
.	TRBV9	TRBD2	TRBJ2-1	ASSVASGTHNEQF
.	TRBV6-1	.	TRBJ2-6	ASSEGDPWGSGANVLT
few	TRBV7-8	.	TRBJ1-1	ASSFGGKNTEAF
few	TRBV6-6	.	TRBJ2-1	ASSYTRGQDEQF
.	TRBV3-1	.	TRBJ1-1	ASSQLGTLGTEAF
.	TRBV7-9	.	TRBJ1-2	ASSFLQGGYGYT
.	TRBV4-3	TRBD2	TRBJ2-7	ASSQAVAGKGYEQY
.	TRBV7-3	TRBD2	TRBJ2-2	ASTSSGSGNTGELF
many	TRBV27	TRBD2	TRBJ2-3	ASSFLTSGNLVPDTQY
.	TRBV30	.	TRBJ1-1	AWRTWPSPLNTEAF
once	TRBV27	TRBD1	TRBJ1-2	ASRLTGARGGYT
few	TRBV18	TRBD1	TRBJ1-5	ASSSTGLDNQPQH
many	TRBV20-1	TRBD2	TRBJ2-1	SARVGGSDEQF